The rows below give T cell receptor beta chains drawn from one sample of a study of blood T cell repertoires in COVID-19. Using immunoSEQ multiplex PCR, the repertoire was profiled, and TCRdb retains in-frame clones only, with some absent. The table lists around 110,000 clones, approximately 81% of them singletons. Material: peripheral blood. The receptors were sampled from a middle-aged man with acute or convalescent COVID-19. The CDR3 runs from the conserved cysteine through the conserved F or W. Fields, in order: V gene, J gene, clone size, D gene, CDR3 DNA, CDR3 protein. D genes are given only for firm matches. Clone sizes are given selectively: once, few, many, or a class where the clone is expanded.

>TRBV7-2|TRBJ2-3|-|-
TGTGCCAGCAGCTGGGACACAAATACGCAGTATTTT
CASSWDTNTQYF
>TRBV28|TRBJ1-2|once|TRBD1
TGTGCCAGCAGTAGACCGGGACAGGCCTACTATGGCTACACCTTC
CASSRPGQAYYGYTF
>TRBV28|TRBJ1-5|-|-
TGTGCCAGCAGCTCGACCGGGACACCCTATTCGCATTTT
CASSSTGTPYSHF
>TRBV9|TRBJ2-3|once|TRBD2
TGTGCCAGCAGCGTCCGCGGGGGGACTCCCACAGATACGCAGTATTTT
CASSVRGGTPTDTQYF
>TRBV7-3|TRBJ2-5|-|-
TGTGCCAGCAGCCCGGGGGGCCGGGAGACCCAGTACTTC
CASSPGGRETQYF
>TRBV7-8|TRBJ1-3|-|-
TGTGCCAGCAGCCCAATGGACAGTTTCTCTGGAAACACCATATATTTT
CASSPMDSFSGNTIYF
>TRBV19|TRBJ2-1|-|-
TGTGCCAGTAGTATACGGGACTTGGGGGGAAGGGATGAGCAGTTCTTC
CASSIRDLGGRDEQFF
>TRBV29-1|TRBJ2-7|-|-
TGCAGCGTTCAGGGCCTCGGGGAGCAGTACTTC
CSVQGLGEQYF
>TRBV18|TRBJ2-4|-|TRBD1
TGTGCCAGCTCACCAGACAGGGACCAAAACATTCAGTACTTC
CASSPDRDQNIQYF
>TRBV30|TRBJ1-5|once|TRBD1
TGTGCCTGGAGCACCGGGACAGCATTCAATCAGCCCCAGCATTTT
CAWSTGTAFNQPQHF